Listed below are T cell receptor beta chains from one sample, sequenced in a study of cytomegalovirus exposure and HLA in healthy donors. Only in-frame clones appear in the TCRdb table, and some are missing; sequencing was by immunoSEQ multiplex PCR. The sample consists of about 210,000 clones, approximately 86% of them appearing once. The sequencing sample was made of PBMCs. These receptors were collected from a boy between 2 and 10 years old in good health and CMV-seronegative. The CDR3 runs from the conserved cysteine through the conserved F or W. The order of the fields is D gene, J gene, V gene, clone size, CDR3 DNA, CDR3 protein. D genes are given only for firm matches. The size entry is marked missing in some rows and otherwise reads once, few, many or a size class.

NA TRBJ1-5 TRBV27 few TGTGCCACTATCTCCAGGGCGCAGGCCAATCAGCCCCAGCATTTT CATISRAQANQPQHF
NA TRBJ2-5 TRBV7-2 NA TGTGCCAGCAGCCCGCAAGCAGCGACGCAAGAGACCCAGTACTTC CASSPQAATQETQYF
NA TRBJ1-1 TRBV28 NA TGTGCCAGCAGTCCAGGGGCAGGGGTGAACACTGAAGCTTTCTTT CASSPGAGVNTEAFF
NA TRBJ2-2 TRBV9 NA TGTGCCAGCAGCGTGGCCCACAGCAGCGGCTACACCGGGGAGCTGTTTTTT CASSVAHSSGYTGELFF
TRBD1 TRBJ2-7 TRBV6-5 NA TGTGCCAGCACGGGGACAGGGACTCGGTACGAGCAGTACTTC CASTGTGTRYEQYF
TRBD1 TRBJ2-3 TRBV5-4 NA TGTGCCAGCAGCGCACAGGGGAGCGCAGATACGCAGTATTTT CASSAQGSADTQYF
TRBD2 TRBJ2-5 TRBV5-8 once TGTGCCAGCAGCGCCGGACTAGCGGGAGATGGGGAGACCCAGTACTTC CASSAGLAGDGETQYF
NA TRBJ1-3 TRBV7-2 NA TGTGCCAGCGGCGGGAGGTCTGGAAACACCATATATTTT CASGGRSGNTIYF
NA TRBJ2-7 TRBV6-5 NA TGTGCCACCCGGTCCCCGGCCTACGAGCAGTACTTC CATRSPAYEQYF
NA TRBJ1-5 TRBV27 NA TGTGCCAGCAGTTCCTCCCTTTATAGCAATCAGCCCCAGCATTTT CASSSSLYSNQPQHF
TRBD1 TRBJ1-1 TRBV10-3 NA TGTGCCCTCCGACAGGGGGACGACACTGAAGCTTTCTTT CALRQGDDTEAFF
NA TRBJ1-1 TRBV6-5 few TGTGCCAGCAGTCCATACGCGGGGGGGACTGAAGCTTTCTTT CASSPYAGGTEAFF
NA TRBJ1-2 TRBV6-5 NA TGTGCCAGCCGAGTTCTAGGGGTTTTCACCTTC CASRVLGVFTF
NA TRBJ1-2 TRBV7-2 NA TGTGCCAGCAGCTTAGGAGGCCAGAGGAGGGCCTATGGCTACACCTTC CASSLGGQRRAYGYTF
NA TRBJ2-5 TRBV9 NA TGTGCCAGCAGCGTAGACTCGAAGGAGACCCAGTACTTC CASSVDSKETQYF
NA TRBJ2-7 TRBV5-6 NA TGTGCCAGCAGCGCCGACTTTTCTTTCGACGAGCAGTACTTC CASSADFSFDEQYF
NA TRBJ1-6 TRBV21-1 NA TGTGCCAGCAGCCGGGAAGATAATTCACCCCTCCACTTT CASSREDNSPLHF
NA TRBJ1-3 TRBV6-1 NA TGTGCCAGCAGCCCCCGGCCGGGCACCATATATTTT CASSPRPGTIYF
NA TRBJ1-2 TRBV5-4 NA TGTGCCAGCAGCTTGGGGGGAGATAATGCGCGAAGCTATGGCTACACCTTC CASSLGGDNARSYGYTF
NA TRBJ2-2 TRBV6-6 NA TGTGCCAGCAGTGGCCTAGGTTCCGGGGAGCTGTTTTTT CASSGLGSGELFF
NA TRBJ2-5 TRBV2 NA TGTGCCAGCAGGGGGAGCACCCTAGAGACCCAGTACTTC CASRGSTLETQYF
TRBD1 TRBJ1-1 TRBV29-1 NA TGCAGCGCCGGGACAGGTTTGAACACTGAAGCTTTCTTT CSAGTGLNTEAFF
NA TRBJ1-1 TRBV6-5 NA TGTGCCAGCCGCGGACCGCGGGGAGCTTTCTTT CASRGPRGAFF
NA TRBJ1-3 TRBV5-5 NA TGTGCCAGCAGCTGGGACACAGCCTCTGGAAACACCATATATTTT CASSWDTASGNTIYF
TRBD1 TRBJ2-7 TRBV5-1 NA TGCGCCAGCAGCTTTAACAGGGGACGCGAGCAGTACTTC CASSFNRGREQYF
NA TRBJ2-1 TRBV11-2 NA TGTGCCAGCAGCTCCAGGGGACGGAGCTCCTACAATGAGCAGTTCTTC CASSSRGRSSYNEQFF
NA TRBJ1-2 TRBV30 NA TGTGCCTGGAGCGTCGGATGGGGCCAGAGTATTGGCTACACCTTC CAWSVGWGQSIGYTF
NA TRBJ2-2 TRBV4-1 NA TGCGCCAGCAGCCAAGAACCGGGAGACCCCGGGGAGCTGTTTTTT CASSQEPGDPGELFF
NA TRBJ2-7 TRBV6-5 once TGTGCCAGCAGTTACCTCGACAGGGCGGGGGAGCAGTACTTC CASSYLDRAGEQYF
TRBD2 TRBJ2-1 TRBV10-3 few TGTGCCATCAGTGACCCCCCCGGACTAGCGGTATACAATGAGCAGTTCTTC CAISDPPGLAVYNEQFF
NA TRBJ1-5 TRBV5-1 NA TGCGCCAGCAGCTTGGGAGTTCCCGATCAGCCCCAGCATTTT CASSLGVPDQPQHF
NA TRBJ2-6 TRBV5-1 many TGCGCCAGCAGCTTAGGGGGCTCTGGGGCCAACGTCCTGACTTTC CASSLGGSGANVLTF
TRBD1 TRBJ1-6 TRBV14 once TGTGCCAGCAGCCATCCCACCCCTCCGGGACAGCTCCACTTT CASSHPTPPGQLHF
TRBD1 TRBJ2-7 TRBV7-9 NA TGTGCCAGCAGCCACCGGGACAGGGCGTCCGAGCAGTACTTC CASSHRDRASEQYF
TRBD2 TRBJ2-2 TRBV5-1 NA TGCGCCAGCAGCCCACGGGGGGAGTCCGGGGAGCTGTTTTTT CASSPRGESGELFF
NA TRBJ1-6 TRBV9 NA TGTGCCAGCAGCGCGGTAAACAGTAGGATTAATTCACCCCTCCACTTT CASSAVNSRINSPLHF
TRBD1 TRBJ2-7 TRBV5-1 NA TGCGCCAGCAGCTCTGGACAGGCCAGGGGAGAGCAGTACTTC CASSSGQARGEQYF
NA TRBJ2-2 TRBV7-9 NA TGTGCCAGCAGCCCTATGGCCGGGGAGCTGTTTTTT CASSPMAGELFF
NA TRBJ2-3 TRBV5-6 NA TGTGCCAGCAGCAGAGTGGCCCGGGATAGTACGCAGTATTTT CASSRVARDSTQYF
NA TRBJ1-4 TRBV2 NA TGTGCCAGCATCCGGGAAACTAATGAAAAACTGTTTTTT CASIRETNEKLFF
NA TRBJ2-3 TRBV14 NA TGTGCCAGCAGCCAAGTCCCGTCCACAGATACGCAGTATTTT CASSQVPSTDTQYF